This T cell receptor (beta chain) was retrieved from a study of cytomegalovirus exposure and HLA in healthy donors. Turning to the study itself: Samples from HLA-typed donors yielded about 80 million unique TCRs in an early data release.

For this clone: The antigen remains undetermined.

The trim removed 5 bases at V and 4 bases at J, leaving 9 bases unmatched. The CDR3 loop spans 16 amino acids. The germline CDR1 and CDR2 sequences are MDHEN and SYDVKM. Findings of the study overall: Some V segments, including TRBV6-2 and TRBV6-3, were excluded as indistinguishable. Reported results showed that the classifier diagnosed cytomegalovirus status with high specificity and sensitivity. As immune exposure information, only CMV serostatus was available.

PCR primers comprised 60 Vbeta and 13 Jbeta primers. Sequencing used immunoSEQ multiplex PCR; TCRdb keeps in-frame clones, though not all of them. The sample shows around 76,000 clones, and about 5% sits with its ten largest clones. Material for sequencing was PBMCs. The rearrangement joins TRBV28 to TRBJ2-2; 8 nucleotides align to TRBD1. The clonotype originates from a man aged 40-49 years in good health and CMV-seronegative. CDR3 in DNA: TGTGCCAGCAGTGATGGGACAGGCCGAATCACCGGGGAGCTGTTTTTT. This translates into CASSDGTGRITGELFF.